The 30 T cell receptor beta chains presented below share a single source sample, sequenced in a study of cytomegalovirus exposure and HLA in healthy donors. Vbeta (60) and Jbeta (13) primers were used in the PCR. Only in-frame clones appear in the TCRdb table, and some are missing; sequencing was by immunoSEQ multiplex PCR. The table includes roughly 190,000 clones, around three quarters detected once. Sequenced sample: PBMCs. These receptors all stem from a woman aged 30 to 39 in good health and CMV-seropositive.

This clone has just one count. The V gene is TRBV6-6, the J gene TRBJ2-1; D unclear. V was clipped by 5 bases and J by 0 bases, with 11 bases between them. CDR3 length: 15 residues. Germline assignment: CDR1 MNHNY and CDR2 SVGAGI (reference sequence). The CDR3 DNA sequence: TGTGCCAGCAGTCCCTCTAGGAGCTCCTACAATGAGCAGTTCTTC. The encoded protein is CASSPSRSSYNEQFF.

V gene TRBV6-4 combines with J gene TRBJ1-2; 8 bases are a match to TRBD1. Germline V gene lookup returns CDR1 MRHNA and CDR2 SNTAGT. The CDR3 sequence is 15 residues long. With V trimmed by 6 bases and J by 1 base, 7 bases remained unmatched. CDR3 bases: TGTGCCAGCAGCGCCGGACAGGGTCATAACTATGGCTACACCTTC. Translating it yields CASSAGQGHNYGYTF.

The CDR3 sequence is CASSYYRELNYGYTF. The CDR3 DNA follows: TGTGCCAGCAGTTACTACAGGGAACTCAACTATGGCTACACCTTC. The V gene is TRBV6-5, the J gene TRBJ1-2; possible D gene TRBD1, 6 bases. CDR3 length equals 15 residues. Germline-derived CDR1 and CDR2 are MNHEY and SVGAGI. Trimming removed 1 base at V and 2 bases at J, with 11 bases between.

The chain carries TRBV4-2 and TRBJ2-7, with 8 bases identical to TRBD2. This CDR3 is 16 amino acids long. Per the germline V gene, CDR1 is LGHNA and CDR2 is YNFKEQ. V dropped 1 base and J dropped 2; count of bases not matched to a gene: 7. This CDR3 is CASSQASWTSPYEQYF. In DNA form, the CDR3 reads TGTGCCAGCAGCCAAGCTTCCTGGACTAGCCCCTACGAGCAGTACTTC.

The CDR3 DNA reads as TGCGCCAGCAGCTTGGACGGACACCCCGCAACTAATGAAAAACTGTTTTTT. This encodes CASSLDGHPATNEKLFF. The chain recombines TRBV5-1 with TRBJ1-4; a possible D gene is TRBD1 (5 bases). The V gene lost 0 bases and the J gene lost 0 bases, with 12 bases spanning the gap. CDR3 size: 17 residues. Germline values: CDR1 SGHRS, CDR2 YFSETQ.

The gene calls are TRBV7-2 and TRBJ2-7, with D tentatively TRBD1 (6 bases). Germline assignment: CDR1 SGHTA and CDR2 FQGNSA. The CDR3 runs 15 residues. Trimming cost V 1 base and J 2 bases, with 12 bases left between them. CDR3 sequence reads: CASSLERGSPYEQYF. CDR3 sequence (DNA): TGTGCCAGCAGCTTAGAGAGGGGGTCTCCCTACGAGCAGTACTTC.

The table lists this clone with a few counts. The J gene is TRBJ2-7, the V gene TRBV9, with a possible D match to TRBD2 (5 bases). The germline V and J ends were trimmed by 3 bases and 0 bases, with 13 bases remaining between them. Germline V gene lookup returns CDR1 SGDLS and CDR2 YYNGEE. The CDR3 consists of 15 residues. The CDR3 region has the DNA TGTGCCAGCAGCGCTGGACTCGGTGGCTCCTACGAGCAGTACTTC. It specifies CASSAGLGGSYEQYF.

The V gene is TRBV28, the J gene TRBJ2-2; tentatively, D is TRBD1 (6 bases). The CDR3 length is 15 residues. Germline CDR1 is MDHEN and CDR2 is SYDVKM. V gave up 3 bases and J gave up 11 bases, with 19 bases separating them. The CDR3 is CASSFLQGPTLELFF. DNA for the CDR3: TGTGCCAGCAGTTTCCTACAGGGTCCCACCCTCGAGCTGTTTTTT.

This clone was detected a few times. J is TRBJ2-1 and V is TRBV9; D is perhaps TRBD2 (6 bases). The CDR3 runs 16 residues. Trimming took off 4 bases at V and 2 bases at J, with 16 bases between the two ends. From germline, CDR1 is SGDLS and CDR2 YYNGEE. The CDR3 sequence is CASSLGPAGTYNEQFF. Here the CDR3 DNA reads TGTGCCAGCAGCTTAGGCCCAGCGGGCACCTACAATGAGCAGTTCTTC.

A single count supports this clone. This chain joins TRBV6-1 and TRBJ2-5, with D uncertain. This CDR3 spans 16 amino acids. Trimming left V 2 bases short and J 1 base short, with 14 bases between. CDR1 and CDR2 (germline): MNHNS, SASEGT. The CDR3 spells CASSEWAGQFQETQYF. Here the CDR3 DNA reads TGTGCCAGCAGTGAATGGGCAGGTCAATTCCAAGAGACCCAGTACTTC.

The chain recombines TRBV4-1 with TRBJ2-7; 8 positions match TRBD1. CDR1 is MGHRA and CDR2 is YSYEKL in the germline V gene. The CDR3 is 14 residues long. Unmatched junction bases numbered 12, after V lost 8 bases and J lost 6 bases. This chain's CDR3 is CASQPDRVGGEQYF. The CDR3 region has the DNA TGCGCCAGCCAACCGGACAGGGTCGGGGGCGAGCAGTACTTC.

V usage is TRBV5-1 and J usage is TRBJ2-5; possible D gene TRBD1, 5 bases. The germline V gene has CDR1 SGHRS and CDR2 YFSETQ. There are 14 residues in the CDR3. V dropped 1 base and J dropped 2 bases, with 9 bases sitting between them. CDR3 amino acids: CASSLIGQQETQYF. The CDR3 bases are TGCGCCAGCAGCTTGATCGGACAACAAGAGACCCAGTACTTC.

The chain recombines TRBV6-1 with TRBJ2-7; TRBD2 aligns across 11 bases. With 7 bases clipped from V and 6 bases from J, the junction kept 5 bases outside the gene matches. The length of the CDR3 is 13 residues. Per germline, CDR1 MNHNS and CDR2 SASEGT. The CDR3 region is CASMSSGGGEQYF. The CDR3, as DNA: TGTGCCAGCATGAGTAGCGGGGGGGGCGAGCAGTACTTC.

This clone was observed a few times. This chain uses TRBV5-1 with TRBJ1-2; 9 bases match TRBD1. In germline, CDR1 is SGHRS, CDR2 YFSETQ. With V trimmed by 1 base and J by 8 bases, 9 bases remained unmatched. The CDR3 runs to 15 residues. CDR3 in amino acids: CASSLTSGTGQGYTF. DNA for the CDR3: TGCGCCAGCAGCTTGACCTCTGGGACAGGGCAGGGCTACACCTTC.

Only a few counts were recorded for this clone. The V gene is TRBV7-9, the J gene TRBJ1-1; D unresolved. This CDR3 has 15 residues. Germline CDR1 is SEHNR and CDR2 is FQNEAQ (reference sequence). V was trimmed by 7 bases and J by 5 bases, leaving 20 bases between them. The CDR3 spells CASTSPESTMTEAFF. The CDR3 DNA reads TGTGCCAGCACCTCCCCCGAGAGCACCATGACTGAAGCTTTCTTT. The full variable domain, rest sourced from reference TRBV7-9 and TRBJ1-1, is DTGVSQNPRHKITKRGQNVTFRCDPISEHNRLYWYRQTLGQGPEFLTYFQNEAQLEKSRLLSDRFSAERPKGSFSTLEIQRTEQGDSAMYLCASTSPESTMTEAFFGQGTRLTVV.

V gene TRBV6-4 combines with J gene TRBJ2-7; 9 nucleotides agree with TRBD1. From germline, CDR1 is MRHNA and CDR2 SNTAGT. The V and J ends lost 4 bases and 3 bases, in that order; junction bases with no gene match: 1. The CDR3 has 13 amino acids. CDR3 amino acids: CASSVDRGYEQYF. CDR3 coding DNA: TGTGCCAGCAGTGTGGACAGGGGCTACGAGCAGTACTTC.

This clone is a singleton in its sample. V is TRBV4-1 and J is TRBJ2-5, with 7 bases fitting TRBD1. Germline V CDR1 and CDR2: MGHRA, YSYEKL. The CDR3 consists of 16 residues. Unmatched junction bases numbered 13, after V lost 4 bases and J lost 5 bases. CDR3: CASSPIDRQGPETQYF. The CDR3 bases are TGCGCCAGCAGCCCCATCGATCGACAGGGTCCTGAGACCCAGTACTTC.

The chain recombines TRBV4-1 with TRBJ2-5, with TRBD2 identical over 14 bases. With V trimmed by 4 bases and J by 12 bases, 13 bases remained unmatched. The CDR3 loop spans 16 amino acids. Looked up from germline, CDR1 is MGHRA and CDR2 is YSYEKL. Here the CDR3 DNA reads TGCGCCAGCAGCCGAGCCCCCGGGACTAGCGGGAGCCAAAAGTACTTC. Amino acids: CASSRAPGTSGSQKYF.

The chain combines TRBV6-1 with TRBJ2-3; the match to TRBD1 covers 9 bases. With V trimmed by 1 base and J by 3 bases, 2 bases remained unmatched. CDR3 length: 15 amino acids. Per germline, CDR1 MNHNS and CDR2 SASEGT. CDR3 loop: CASSEGTGETDTQYF. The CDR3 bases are TGTGCCAGCAGTGAAGGGACAGGGGAGACAGATACGCAGTATTTT.

This CDR3 reads CASSLSGTQAYEQYF. Written as DNA, the CDR3 is TGCGCCAGCAGCTTGTCCGGGACTCAAGCCTACGAGCAGTACTTC. The chain is built from TRBV5-1 and TRBJ2-7; possible D gene TRBD2, 6 bases. Germline CDR1 reads SGHRS; CDR2 reads YFSETQ. The CDR3 length is 15 residues. Trimming removed 1 base from V and 2 bases from J, with 13 bases in between.

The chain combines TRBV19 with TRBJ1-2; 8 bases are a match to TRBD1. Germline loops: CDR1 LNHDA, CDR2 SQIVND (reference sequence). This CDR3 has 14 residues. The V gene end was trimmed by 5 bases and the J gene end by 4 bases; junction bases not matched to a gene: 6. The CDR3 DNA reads TGTGCCAGTAGTCGCCAGGGGGCCGGCTATGGCTACACCTTC. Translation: CASSRQGAGYGYTF.

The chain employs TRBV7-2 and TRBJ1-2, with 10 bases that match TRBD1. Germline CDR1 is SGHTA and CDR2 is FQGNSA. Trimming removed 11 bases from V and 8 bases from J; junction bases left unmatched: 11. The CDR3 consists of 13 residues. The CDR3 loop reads CAATRQGAQGYTF. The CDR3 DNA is TGTGCCGCAACCCGACAGGGGGCGCAGGGCTACACCTTC.

CDR3 nucleotides: TGTGCCAGCAGTTACTTCCCTATACGGACAGGGAAAGCTTTCTTT. Translating it yields CASSYFPIRTGKAFF. This chain joins TRBV6-5 and TRBJ1-1; 8 positions agree with TRBD1. The trim removed 1 base at V and 9 bases at J, leaving 10 bases unmatched. The CDR3 spans 15 residues. CDR1 is MNHEY, CDR2 SVGAGI, per germline.

Here the CDR3 reads CASSHTGSKTEAFF. DNA for the CDR3: TGTGCCAGCAGCCATACAGGGAGTAAGACTGAAGCTTTCTTT. V and J are TRBV14 and TRBJ1-1; D possibly corresponds to TRBD1 (6 bases). The V gene's germline CDR1 is SGHDN and CDR2 FVKESK. The CDR3 loop spans 14 amino acids. V dropped 3 bases and J dropped 5 bases, with 13 bases sitting between them.

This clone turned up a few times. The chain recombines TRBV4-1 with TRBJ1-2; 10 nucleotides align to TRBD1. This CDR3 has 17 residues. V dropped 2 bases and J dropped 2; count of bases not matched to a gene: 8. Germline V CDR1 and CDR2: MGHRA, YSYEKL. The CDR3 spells CASSQLDRGRSNYGYTF. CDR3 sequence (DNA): TGCGCCAGCAGCCAACTTGACAGGGGGCGATCCAACTATGGCTACACCTTC.

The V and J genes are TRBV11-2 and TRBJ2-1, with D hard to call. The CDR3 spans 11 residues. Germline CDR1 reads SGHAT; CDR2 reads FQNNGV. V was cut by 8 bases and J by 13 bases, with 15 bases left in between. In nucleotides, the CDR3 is TGTGCCAGCCGCTCGGGTGGAGACCAGTTCTTC. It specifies CASRSGGDQFF. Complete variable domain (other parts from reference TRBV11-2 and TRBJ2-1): EAGVAQSPRYKIIEKRQSVAFWCNPISGHATLYWYQQILGQGPKLLIQFQNNGVVDDSQLPKDRFSAERLKGVDSTLKIQPAKLEDSAVYLCASRSGGDQFFGPGTRLTVL.

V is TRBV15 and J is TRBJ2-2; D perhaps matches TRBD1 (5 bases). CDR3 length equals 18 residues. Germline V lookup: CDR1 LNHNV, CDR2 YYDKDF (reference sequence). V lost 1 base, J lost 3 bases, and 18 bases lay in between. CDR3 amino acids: CATSRVGVDEKDTGELFF. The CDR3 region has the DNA TGTGCCACCAGCAGAGTAGGGGTAGACGAAAAGGACACCGGGGAGCTGTTTTTT.

The CDR3, as DNA: TGTGCCAGCAGCGCAGCGGGGTTTCGCACAGATACGCAGTATTTT. It translates to CASSAAGFRTDTQYF. The rearrangement uses TRBV5-6 and TRBJ2-3; 7 nucleotides line up with TRBD2. The V gene's germline CDR1 is SGHDT and CDR2 YYEEEE. Trimming at V came to 4 bases and at J to 1 base, leaving 6 bases not matched to a gene. The CDR3 length is 15 residues.

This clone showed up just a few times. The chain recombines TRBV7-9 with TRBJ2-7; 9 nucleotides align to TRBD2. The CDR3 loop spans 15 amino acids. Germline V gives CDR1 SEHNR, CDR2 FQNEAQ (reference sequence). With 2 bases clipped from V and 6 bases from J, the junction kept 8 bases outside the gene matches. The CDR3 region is CASSLRLAGEGEQYF. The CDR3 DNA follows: TGTGCCAGCAGCTTACGGTTAGCGGGGGAGGGCGAGCAGTACTTC.

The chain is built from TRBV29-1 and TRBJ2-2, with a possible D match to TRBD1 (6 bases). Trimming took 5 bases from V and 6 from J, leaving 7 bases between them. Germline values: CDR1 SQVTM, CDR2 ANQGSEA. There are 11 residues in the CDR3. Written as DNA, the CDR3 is TGCAGCGTTCGACAGGCCGGGGAGCTGTTTTTT. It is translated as CSVRQAGELFF.